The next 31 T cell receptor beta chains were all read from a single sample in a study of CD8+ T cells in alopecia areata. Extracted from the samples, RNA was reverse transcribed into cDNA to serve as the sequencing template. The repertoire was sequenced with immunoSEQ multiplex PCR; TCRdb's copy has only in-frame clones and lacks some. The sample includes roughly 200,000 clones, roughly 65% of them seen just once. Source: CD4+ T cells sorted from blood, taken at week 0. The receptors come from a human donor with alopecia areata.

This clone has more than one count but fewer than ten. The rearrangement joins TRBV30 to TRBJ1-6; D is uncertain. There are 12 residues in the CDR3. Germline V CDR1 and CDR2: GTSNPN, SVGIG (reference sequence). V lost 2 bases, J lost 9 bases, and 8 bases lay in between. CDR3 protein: CAWSFERSPLHF. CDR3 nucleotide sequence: TGTGCCTGGAGTTTCGAGCGTTCACCCCTCCACTTT.

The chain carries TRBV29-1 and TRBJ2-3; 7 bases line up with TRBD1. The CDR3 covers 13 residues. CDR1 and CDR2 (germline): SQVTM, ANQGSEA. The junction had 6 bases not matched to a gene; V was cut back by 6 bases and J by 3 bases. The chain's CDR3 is CSVKGQSTDTQYF. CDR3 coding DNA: TGCAGCGTCAAGGGACAGTCTACAGATACGCAGTATTTT.

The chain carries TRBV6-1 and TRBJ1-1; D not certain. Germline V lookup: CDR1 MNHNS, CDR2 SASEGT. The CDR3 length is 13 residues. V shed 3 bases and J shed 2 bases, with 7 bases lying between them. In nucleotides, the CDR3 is TGTGCCAGCAGTGATGGGCGAAACACTGAAGCTTTCTTT. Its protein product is CASSDGRNTEAFF.

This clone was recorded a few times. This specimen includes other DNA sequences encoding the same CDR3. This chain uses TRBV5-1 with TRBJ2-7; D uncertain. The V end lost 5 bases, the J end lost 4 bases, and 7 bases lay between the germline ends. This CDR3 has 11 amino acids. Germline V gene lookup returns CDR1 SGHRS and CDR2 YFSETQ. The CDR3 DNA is TGCGCCAGCAGTCTGGATTACGAGCAGTACTTC. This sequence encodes CASSLDYEQYF. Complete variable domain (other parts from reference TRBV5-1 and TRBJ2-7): KAGVTQTPRYLIKTRGQQVTLSCSPISGHRSVSWYQQTPGQGLQFLFEYFSETQRNKGNFPGRFSGRQFSNSRSEMNVSTLELGDSALYLCASSLDYEQYFGPGTRLTVT.

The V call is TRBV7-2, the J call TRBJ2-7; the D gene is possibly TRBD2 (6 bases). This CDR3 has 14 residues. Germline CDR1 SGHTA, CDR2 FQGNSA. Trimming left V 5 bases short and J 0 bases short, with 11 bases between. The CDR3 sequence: CASSAGTPSYEQYF. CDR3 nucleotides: TGTGCCAGCAGCGCTGGGACTCCCTCCTACGAGCAGTACTTC.

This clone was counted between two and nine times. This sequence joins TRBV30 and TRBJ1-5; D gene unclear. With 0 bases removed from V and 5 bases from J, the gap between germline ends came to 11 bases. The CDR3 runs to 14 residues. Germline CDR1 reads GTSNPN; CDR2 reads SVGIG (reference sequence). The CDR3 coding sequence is TGTGCCTGGAGTGTCGCGTCAGCCTATCAGCCCCAGCATTTT. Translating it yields CAWSVASAYQPQHF.

The CDR3 DNA reads as TGTGCCAGCAGCGTAGAATCGACGGTGGACGAGCAGTACTTC. Protein sequence: CASSVESTVDEQYF. The V gene is TRBV9, the J gene TRBJ2-7, with no clear D. CDR1 and CDR2 (germline): SGDLS, YYNGEE. Trimming took 0 bases from V and 5 from J, leaving 12 bases between them. This CDR3 contains 14 residues.

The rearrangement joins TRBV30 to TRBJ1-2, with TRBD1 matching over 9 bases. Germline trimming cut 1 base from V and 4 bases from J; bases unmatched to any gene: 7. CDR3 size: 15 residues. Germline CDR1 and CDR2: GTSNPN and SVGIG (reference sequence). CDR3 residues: CAWSGTTGGSYGYTF. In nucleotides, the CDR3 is TGTGCCTGGAGTGGTACAACAGGGGGCTCCTATGGCTACACCTTC.

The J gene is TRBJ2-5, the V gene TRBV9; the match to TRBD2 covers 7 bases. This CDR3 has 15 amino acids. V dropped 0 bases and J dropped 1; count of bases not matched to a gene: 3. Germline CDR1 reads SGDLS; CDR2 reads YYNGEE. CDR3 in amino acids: CASSVAGGFQETQYF. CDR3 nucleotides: TGTGCCAGCAGCGTAGCGGGGGGATTCCAAGAGACCCAGTACTTC.

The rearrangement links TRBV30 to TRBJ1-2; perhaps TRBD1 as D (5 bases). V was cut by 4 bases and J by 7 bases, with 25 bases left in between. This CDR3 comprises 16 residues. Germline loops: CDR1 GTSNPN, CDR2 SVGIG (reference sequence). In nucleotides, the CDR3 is TGTGCCTGGATAGGGGCAGGGCGGGATCGGCCTCCTGGCTACACCTTC. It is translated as CAWIGAGRDRPPGYTF.

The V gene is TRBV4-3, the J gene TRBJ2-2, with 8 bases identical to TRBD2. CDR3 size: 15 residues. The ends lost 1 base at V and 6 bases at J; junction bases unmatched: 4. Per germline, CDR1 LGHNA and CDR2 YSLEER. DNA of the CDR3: TGCGCCAGCAGCCAAGTAACCGGGGGGGCCGGGGAGCTGTTTTTT. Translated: CASSQVTGGAGELFF.

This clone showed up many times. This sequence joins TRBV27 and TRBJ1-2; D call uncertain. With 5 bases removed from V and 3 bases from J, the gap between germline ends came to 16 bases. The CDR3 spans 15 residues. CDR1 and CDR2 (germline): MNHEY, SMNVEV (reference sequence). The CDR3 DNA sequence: TGTGCCAGCAGTATGCTCCCGGTCGCATACTATGGCTACACCTTC. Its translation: CASSMLPVAYYGYTF.

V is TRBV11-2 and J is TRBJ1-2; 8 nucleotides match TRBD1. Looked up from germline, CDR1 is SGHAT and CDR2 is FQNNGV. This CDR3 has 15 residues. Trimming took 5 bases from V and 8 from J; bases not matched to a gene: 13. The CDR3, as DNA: TGTGCCAGCAGCCTCGGACAGGGAGAACCCTTAGGCTACACCTTC. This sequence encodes CASSLGQGEPLGYTF. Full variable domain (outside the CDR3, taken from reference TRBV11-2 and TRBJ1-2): EAGVAQSPRYKIIEKRQSVAFWCNPISGHATLYWYQQILGQGPKLLIQFQNNGVVDDSQLPKDRFSAERLKGVDSTLKIQPAKLEDSAVYLCASSLGQGEPLGYTFGSGTRLTVV.

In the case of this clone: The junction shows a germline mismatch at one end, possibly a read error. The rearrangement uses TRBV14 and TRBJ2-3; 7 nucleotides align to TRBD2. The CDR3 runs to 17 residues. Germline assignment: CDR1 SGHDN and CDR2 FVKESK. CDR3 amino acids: CASSPHGTTRVTGTQYF. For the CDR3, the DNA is TGTGCCAGCAGCCCTCACGGGACTACCAGGGTCACAGGTACGCAGTATTTT. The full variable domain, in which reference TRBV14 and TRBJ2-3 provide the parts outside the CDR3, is EAGVTQFPSHSVIEKGQTVTLRCDPISGHDNLYWYRRVMGKEIKFLLHFVKESKQDESGMPNNRFLAERTGGTYSTLKVQPAELEDSGVYFCASSPHGTTRVTGTQYFGPGTRLTVL.

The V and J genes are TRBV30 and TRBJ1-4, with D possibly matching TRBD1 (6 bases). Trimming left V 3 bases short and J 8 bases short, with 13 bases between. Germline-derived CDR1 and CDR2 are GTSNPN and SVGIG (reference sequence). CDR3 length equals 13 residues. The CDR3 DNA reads TGTGCCTGGAGGTTTCAGGGGAGCGAAAAACTGTTTTTT. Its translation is CAWRFQGSEKLFF.

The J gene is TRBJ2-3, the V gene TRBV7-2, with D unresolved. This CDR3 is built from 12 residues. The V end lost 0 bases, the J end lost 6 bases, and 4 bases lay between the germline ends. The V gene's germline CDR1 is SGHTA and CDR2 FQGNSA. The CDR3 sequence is CASSLAADTQYF. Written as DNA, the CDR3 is TGTGCCAGCAGCTTAGCCGCGGATACGCAGTATTTT.

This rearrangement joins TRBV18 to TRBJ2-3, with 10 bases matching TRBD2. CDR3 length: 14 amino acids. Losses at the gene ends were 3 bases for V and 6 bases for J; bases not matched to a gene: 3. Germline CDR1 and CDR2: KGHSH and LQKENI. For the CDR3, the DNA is TGTGCCAGCTCACCTCCGGGACTAGCGGATACGCAGTATTTT. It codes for CASSPPGLADTQYF.

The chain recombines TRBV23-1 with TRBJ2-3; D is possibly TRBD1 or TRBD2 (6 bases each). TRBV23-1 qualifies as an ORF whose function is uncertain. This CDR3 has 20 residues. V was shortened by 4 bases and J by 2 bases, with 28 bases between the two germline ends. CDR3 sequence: CASSRYGGLAPQVHTDTQYF. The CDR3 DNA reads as TGCGCCAGCAGTCGATATGGGGGGCTAGCGCCCCAGGTACACACAGATACGCAGTATTTT.

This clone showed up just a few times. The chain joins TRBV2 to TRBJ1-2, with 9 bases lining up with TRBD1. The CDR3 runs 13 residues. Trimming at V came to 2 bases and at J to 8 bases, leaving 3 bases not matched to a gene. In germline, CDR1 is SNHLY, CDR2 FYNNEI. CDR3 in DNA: TGTGCCAGCAGTGAACGGACAGGGGCAGGCTACACCTTC. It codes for CASSERTGAGYTF.

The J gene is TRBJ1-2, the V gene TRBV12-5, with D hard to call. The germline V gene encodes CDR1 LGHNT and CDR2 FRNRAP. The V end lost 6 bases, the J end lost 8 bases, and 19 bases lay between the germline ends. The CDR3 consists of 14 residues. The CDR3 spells CASGPDLGIWGYTF. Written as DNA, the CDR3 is TGTGCTAGTGGCCCGGACCTCGGGATCTGGGGCTACACCTTC.

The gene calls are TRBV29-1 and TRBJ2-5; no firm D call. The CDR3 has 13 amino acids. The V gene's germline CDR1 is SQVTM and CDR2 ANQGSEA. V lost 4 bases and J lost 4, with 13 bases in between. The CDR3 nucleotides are TGCAGCGTTGTGTGGGGAAACCGAGAGACCCAGTACTTC. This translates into CSVVWGNRETQYF.

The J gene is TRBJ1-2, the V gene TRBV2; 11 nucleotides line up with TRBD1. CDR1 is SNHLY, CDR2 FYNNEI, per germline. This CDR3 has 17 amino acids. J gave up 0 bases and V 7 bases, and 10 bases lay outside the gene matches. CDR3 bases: TGTGCCAGCAAGACCGGGACAGGGGGAGATACTAACTATGGCTACACCTTC. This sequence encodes CASKTGTGGDTNYGYTF.

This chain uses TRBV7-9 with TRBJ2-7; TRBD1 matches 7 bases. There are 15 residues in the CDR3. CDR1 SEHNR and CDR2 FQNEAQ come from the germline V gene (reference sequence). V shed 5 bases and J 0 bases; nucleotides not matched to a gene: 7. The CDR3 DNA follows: TGTGCCAGCAGCACAGGGGTTCGGAACTCCTACGAGCAGTACTTC. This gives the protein CASSTGVRNSYEQYF. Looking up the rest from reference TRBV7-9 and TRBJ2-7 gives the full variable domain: DTGVSQNPRHKITKRGQNVTFRCDPISEHNRLYWYRQTLGQGPEFLTYFQNEAQLEKSRLLSDRFSAERPKGSFSTLEIQRTEQGDSAMYLCASSTGVRNSYEQYFGPGTRLTVT.

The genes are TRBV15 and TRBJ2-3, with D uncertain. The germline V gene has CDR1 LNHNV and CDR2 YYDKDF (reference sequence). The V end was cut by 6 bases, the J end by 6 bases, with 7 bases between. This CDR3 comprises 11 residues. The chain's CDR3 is CATRIGDTQYF. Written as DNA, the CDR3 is TGTGCCACCAGGATTGGGGATACGCAGTATTTT. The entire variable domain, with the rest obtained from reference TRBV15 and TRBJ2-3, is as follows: DAMVIQNPRYQVTQFGKPVTLSCSQTLNHNVMYWYQQKSSQAPKLLFHYYDKDFNNEADTPDNFQSRRPNTSFCFLDIRSPGLGDTAMYLCATRIGDTQYFGPGTRLTVL.

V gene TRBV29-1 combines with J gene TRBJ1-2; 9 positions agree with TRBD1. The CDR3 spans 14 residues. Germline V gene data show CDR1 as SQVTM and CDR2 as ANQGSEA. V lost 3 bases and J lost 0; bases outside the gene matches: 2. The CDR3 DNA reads TGCAGCGTTGAGGGGACAGGGTCTAACTATGGCTACACCTTC. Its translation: CSVEGTGSNYGYTF.

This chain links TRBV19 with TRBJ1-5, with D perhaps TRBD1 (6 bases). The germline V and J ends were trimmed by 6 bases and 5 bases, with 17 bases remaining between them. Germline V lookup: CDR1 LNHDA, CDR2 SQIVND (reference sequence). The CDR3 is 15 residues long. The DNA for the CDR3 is TGTGCCAGTAGGATCACAGGGAGGTGGGATCAGCCCCAGCATTTT. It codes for CASRITGRWDQPQHF.

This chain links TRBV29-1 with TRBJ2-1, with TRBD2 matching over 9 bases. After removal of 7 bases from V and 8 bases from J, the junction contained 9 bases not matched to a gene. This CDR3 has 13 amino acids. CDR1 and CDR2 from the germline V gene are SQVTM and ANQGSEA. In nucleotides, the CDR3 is TGCAGCGGGGGACTAGCAGGGTCATATGAGCAGTTCTTC. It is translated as CSGGLAGSYEQFF.

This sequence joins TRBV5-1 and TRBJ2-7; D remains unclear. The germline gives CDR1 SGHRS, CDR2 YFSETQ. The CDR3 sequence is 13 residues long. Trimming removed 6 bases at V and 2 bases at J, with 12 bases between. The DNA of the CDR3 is TGCGCCAGCACCCAAGACGGCACCTACGAGCAGTACTTC. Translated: CASTQDGTYEQYF.

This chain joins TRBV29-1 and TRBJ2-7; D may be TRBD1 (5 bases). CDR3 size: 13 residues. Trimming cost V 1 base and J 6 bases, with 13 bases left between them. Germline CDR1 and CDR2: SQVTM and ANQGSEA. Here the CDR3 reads CSVEGTQGGEQYF. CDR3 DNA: TGCAGCGTTGAAGGGACGCAGGGTGGCGAGCAGTACTTC.

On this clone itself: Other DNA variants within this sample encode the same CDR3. The CDR3 sequence: CASSLEVNTEAFF. CDR3 DNA: TGCGCCAGCAGCTTGGAAGTAAACACTGAAGCTTTCTTT. The chain combines TRBV5-1 with TRBJ1-1; D not certain. This CDR3 spans 13 amino acids. The V end was cut by 0 bases, the J end by 2 bases, with 5 bases between. CDR1 and CDR2 from the germline V gene are SGHRS and YFSETQ.

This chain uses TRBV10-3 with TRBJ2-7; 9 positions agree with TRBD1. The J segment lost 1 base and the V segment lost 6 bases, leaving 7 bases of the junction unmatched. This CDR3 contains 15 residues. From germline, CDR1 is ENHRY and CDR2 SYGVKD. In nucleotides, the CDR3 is TGTGCCATCAGAGGACAGGGGAACGGATCCTACGAGCAGTACTTC. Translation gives CAIRGQGNGSYEQYF.